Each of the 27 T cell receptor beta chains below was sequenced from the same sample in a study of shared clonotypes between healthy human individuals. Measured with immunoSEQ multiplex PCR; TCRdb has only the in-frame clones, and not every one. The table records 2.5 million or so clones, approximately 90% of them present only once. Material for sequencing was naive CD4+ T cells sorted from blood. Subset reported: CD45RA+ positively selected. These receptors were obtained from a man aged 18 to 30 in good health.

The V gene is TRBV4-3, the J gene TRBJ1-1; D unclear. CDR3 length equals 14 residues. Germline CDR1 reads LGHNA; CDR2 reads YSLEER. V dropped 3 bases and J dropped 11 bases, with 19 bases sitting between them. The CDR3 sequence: CASSQELGTPGAFF. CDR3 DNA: TGCGCCAGCAGCCAGGAACTGGGCACTCCGGGGGCTTTCTTT.

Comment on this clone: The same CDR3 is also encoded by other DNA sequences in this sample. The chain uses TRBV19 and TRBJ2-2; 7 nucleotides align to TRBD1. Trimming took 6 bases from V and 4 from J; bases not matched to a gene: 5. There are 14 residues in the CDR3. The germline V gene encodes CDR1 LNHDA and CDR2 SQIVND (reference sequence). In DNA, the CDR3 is TGTGCCAGTAGAGAACAGGGGCGCACCGGGGAGCTGTTTTTT. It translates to CASREQGRTGELFF.

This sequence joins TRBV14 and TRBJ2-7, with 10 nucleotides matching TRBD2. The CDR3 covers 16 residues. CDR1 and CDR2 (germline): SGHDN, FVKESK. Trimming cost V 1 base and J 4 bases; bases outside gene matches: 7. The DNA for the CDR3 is TGTGCCAGCAGCCAAGGGGCTGCTAGCGGGGGATACGAGCAGTACTTC. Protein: CASSQGAASGGYEQYF. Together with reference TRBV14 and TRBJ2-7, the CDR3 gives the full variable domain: EAGVTQFPSHSVIEKGQTVTLRCDPISGHDNLYWYRRVMGKEIKFLLHFVKESKQDESGMPNNRFLAERTGGTYSTLKVQPAELEDSGVYFCASSQGAASGGYEQYFGPGTRLTVT.

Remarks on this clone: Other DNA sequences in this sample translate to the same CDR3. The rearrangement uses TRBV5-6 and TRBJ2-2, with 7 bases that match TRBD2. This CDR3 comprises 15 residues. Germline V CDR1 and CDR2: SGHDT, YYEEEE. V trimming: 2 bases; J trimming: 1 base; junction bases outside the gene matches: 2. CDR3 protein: CASSFRGVNTGELFF. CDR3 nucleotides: TGTGCCAGCAGCTTCCGGGGGGTGAACACCGGGGAGCTGTTTTTT.

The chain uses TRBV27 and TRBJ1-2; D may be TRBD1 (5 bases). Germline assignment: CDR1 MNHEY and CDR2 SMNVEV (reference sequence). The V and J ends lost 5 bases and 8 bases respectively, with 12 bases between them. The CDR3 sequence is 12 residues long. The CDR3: CASSGQGMGYTF. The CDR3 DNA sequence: TGTGCCAGCAGTGGGCAGGGTATGGGCTACACCTTC.

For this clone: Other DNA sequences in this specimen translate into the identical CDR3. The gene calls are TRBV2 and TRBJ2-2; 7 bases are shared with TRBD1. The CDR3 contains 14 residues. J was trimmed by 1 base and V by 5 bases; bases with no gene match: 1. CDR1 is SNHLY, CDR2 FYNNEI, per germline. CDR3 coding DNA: TGTGCCAGCAGTTACAGGGGGAACACCGGGGAGCTGTTTTTT. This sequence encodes CASSYRGNTGELFF.

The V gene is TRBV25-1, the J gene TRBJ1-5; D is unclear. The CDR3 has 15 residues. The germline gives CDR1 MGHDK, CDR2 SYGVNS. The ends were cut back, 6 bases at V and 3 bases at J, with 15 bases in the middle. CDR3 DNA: TGTGCCAGCAGGGACCCTCCGAGTGACAATCAGCCCCAGCATTTT. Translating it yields CASRDPPSDNQPQHF.

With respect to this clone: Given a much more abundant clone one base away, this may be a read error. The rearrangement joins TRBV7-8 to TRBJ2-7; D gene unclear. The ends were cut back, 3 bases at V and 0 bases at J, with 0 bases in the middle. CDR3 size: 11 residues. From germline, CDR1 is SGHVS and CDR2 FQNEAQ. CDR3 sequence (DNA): TGTGCCAGCAGCTTCTCCTACGAGCAGTACTTC. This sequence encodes CASSFSYEQYF.

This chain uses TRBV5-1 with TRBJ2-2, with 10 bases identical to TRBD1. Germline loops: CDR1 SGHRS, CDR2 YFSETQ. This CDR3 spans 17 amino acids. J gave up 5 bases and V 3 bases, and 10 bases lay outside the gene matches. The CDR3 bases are TGCGCCAGCAGCTATTCTACCGGGACAGGGGTTACCGGGGAGCTGTTTTTT. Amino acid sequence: CASSYSTGTGVTGELFF.

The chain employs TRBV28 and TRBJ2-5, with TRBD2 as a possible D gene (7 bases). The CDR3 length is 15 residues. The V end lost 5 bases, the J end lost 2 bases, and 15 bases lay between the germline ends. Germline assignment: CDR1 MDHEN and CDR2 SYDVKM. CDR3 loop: CASSGNGGPQETQYF. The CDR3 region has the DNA TGTGCCAGCAGTGGGAACGGGGGGCCTCAAGAGACCCAGTACTTC. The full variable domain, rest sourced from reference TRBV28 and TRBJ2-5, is DVKVTQSSRYLVKRTGEKVFLECVQDMDHENMFWYRQDPGLGLRLIYFSYDVKMKEKGDIPEGYSVSREKKERFSLILESASTNQTSMYLCASSGNGGPQETQYFGPGTRLLVL.

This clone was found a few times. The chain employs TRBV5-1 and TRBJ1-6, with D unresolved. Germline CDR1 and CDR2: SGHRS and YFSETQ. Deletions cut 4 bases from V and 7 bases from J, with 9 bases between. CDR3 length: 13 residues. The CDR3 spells CASSLLENSPLHF. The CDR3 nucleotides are TGCGCCAGCAGCCTGCTGGAGAATTCACCCCTCCACTTT.

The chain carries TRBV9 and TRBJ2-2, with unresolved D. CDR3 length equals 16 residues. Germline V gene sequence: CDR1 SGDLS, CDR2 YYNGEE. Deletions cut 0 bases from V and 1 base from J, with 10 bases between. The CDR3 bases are TGTGCCAGCAGCGTAGTAGGATTGGTGAACACCGGGGAGCTGTTTTTT. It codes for CASSVVGLVNTGELFF.

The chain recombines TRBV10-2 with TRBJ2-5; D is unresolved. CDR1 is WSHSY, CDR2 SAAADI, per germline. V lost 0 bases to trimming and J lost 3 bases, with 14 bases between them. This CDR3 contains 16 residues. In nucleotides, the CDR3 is TGCGCCAGCAGTGAGTCGCCTAGTGGGCCAAAAGAGACCCAGTACTTC. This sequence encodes CASSESPSGPKETQYF.

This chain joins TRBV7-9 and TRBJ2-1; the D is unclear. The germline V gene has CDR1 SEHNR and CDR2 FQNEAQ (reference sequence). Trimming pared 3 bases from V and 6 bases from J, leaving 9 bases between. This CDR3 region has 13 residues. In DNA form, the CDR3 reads TGTGCCAGCAGCTTTAGAGTGATCAATGAGCAGTTCTTC. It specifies CASSFRVINEQFF.

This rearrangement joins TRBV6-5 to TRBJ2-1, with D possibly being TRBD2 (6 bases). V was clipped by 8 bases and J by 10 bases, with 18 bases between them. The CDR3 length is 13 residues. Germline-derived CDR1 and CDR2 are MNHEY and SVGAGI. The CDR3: CASGRTTGNEQFF. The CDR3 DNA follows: TGTGCCAGCGGACGGACTACCGGCAACGAGCAGTTCTTC.

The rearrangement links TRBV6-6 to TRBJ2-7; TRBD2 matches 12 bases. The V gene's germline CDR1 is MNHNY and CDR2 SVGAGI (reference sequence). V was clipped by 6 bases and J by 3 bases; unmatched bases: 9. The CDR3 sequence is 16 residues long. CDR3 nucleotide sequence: TGTGCCAGCAGCTTCGGACTAGCGGGACTCTACTACGAGCAGTACTTC. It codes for CASSFGLAGLYYEQYF.

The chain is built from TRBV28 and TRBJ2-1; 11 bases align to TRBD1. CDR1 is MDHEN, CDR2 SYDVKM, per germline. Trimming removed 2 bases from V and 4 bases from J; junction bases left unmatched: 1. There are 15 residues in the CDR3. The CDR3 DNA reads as TGTGCCAGCAGTTTAGGACAGGGGGCATACAATGAGCAGTTCTTC. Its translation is CASSLGQGAYNEQFF.

The CDR3 DNA reads TGTGCCAGCAGCTTGCGGGGGCCGTCCGGGGAGCTGTTTTTT. It specifies CASSLRGPSGELFF. The chain uses TRBV5-8 and TRBJ2-2; D tentatively fits TRBD1 or TRBD2 (6 bases each). V lost 1 base and J 6 bases, leaving 10 bases between the germline ends. Germline-derived CDR1 and CDR2 are SGHTS and YDEGEE. This CDR3 has 14 amino acids.

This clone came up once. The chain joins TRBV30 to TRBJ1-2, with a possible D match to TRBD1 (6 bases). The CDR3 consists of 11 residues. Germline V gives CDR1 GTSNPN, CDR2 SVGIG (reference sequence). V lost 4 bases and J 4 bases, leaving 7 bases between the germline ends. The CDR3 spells CAWIRGYGYTF. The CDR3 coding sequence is TGTGCCTGGATCAGGGGCTATGGCTACACCTTC.

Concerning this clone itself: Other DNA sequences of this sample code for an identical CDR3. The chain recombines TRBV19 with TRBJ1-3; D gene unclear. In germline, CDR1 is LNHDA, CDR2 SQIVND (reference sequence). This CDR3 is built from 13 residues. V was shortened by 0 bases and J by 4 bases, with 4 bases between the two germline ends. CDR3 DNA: TGTGCCAGTAGTATAGAATCCGGAAACACCATATATTTT. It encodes CASSIESGNTIYF.

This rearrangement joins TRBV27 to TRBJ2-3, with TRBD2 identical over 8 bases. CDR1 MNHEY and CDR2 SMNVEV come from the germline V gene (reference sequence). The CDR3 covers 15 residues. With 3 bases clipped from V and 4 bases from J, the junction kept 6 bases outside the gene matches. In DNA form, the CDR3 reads TGTGCCAGCAGTTTTGCGGGGGGCACCTCAGATACGCAGTATTTT. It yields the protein CASSFAGGTSDTQYF.

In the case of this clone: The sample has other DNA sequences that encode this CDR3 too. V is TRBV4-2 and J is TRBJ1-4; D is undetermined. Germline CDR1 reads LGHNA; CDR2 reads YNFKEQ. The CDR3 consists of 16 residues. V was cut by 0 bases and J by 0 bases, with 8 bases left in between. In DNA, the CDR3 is TGTGCCAGCAGCCAAGATGGAGGCTCAACTAATGAAAAACTGTTTTTT. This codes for CASSQDGGSTNEKLFF.

The CDR3: CAWSVLTASAGGYTF. CDR3 DNA: TGTGCCTGGAGTGTTTTGACAGCTAGTGCTGGGGGCTACACCTTC. J is TRBJ1-2 and V is TRBV30; D may be TRBD1 (5 bases). The CDR3 sequence is 15 residues long. V was clipped by 0 bases and J by 8 bases, with 19 bases between them. CDR1 is GTSNPN, CDR2 SVGIG, per germline (reference sequence).

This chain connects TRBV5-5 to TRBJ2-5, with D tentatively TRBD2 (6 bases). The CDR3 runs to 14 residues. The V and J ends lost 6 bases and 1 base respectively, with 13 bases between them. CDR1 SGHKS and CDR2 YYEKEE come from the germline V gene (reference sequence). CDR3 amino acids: CASTPGGGQETQYF. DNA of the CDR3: TGTGCCAGCACTCCCGGGGGAGGCCAAGAGACCCAGTACTTC.

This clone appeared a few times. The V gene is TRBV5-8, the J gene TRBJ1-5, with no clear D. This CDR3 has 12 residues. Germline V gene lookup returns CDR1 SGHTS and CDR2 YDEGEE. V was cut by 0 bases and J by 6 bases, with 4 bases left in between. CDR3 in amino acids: CASSLGVQPQHF. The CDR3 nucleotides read TGTGCCAGCAGCTTGGGAGTTCAGCCCCAGCATTTT.

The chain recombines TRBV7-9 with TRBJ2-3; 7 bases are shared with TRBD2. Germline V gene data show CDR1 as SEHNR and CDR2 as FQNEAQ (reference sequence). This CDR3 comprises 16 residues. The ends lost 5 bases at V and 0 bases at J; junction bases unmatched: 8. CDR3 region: CASSPGRGLSTDTQYF. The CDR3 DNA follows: TGTGCCAGCAGCCCGGGGAGGGGACTTAGCACAGATACGCAGTATTTT.

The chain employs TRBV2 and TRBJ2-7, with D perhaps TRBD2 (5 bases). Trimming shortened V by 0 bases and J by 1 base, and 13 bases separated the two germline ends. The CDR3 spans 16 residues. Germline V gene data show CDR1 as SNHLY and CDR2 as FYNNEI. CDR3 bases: TGTGCCAGCAGTGAAGCGCACGGGGAAAGGTCCTACGAGCAGTACTTC. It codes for CASSEAHGERSYEQYF.